Each of the 20 T cell receptor beta chains below was sequenced from the same sample in a study of shared clonotypes between healthy human individuals. Measured with immunoSEQ multiplex PCR; TCRdb has only the in-frame clones, and not every one. This sample has 2 million to 2.5 million clones, with around 93% found just once. Specimen: naive CD4+ T cells from PBMCs. Indicated subset: CD45RA+ positively selected. The origin of the receptors is a man aged 18 to 29 in good health. Some clones in this sample may be carry-over from other donors' samples.

The chain carries TRBV11-2 and TRBJ1-4; the D is unclear. Germline CDR1 is SGHAT and CDR2 is FQNNGV. This CDR3 has 15 amino acids. Trimming took off 4 bases at V and 3 bases at J, with 12 bases between the two ends. The CDR3 loop is CASSSPRKSNEKLFF. DNA of the CDR3: TGTGCCAGCAGCTCCCCCAGGAAGTCTAATGAAAAACTGTTTTTT.

The chain joins TRBV21-1 to TRBJ2-1. TRBV21-1 is designated a pseudogene. CDR3 length: 12 residues. DNA of the CDR3: TGTGCCAGCAGCAAGGTGTACAATGAGCAGTTCTTC. Amino acids: CASSKVYNEQFF.

The rearrangement links TRBV9 to TRBJ2-6, with D unresolved. There are 17 residues in the CDR3. V was trimmed by 1 base and J by 0 bases, leaving 11 bases between them. The germline V gene encodes CDR1 SGDLS and CDR2 YYNGEE. Here the CDR3 reads CASSVIPASSGANVLTF. For the CDR3, the DNA is TGTGCCAGCAGCGTAATCCCCGCGAGCTCTGGGGCCAACGTCCTGACTTTC.

With regard to this clone: The sample has other DNA sequences that encode this CDR3 too. The chain recombines TRBV10-1 with TRBJ2-3; D gene ambiguous. The ends were cut back, 0 bases at V and 0 bases at J, with 10 bases in the middle. Germline CDR1 reads WNHNN; CDR2 reads SYGVQD (reference sequence). There are 16 residues in the CDR3. CDR3 amino acids: CASSESRGSSTDTQYF. The CDR3 coding sequence is TGCGCCAGCAGTGAGTCAAGAGGTTCTAGCACAGATACGCAGTATTTT.

The chain recombines TRBV7-2 with TRBJ2-1; 7 nucleotides match TRBD2. Germline CDR1 is SGHTA and CDR2 is FQGNSA. The CDR3 is 14 amino acids. With 5 bases clipped from V and 7 bases from J, the junction kept 8 bases outside the gene matches. The CDR3 loop is CASSTRTRRNEQFF. DNA for the CDR3: TGTGCCAGCAGCACCCGGACTAGGCGGAATGAGCAGTTCTTC.

CDR3 sequence: CASSERAGRSYNEQFF. CDR3 bases: TGTGCCAGCAGTGAACGAGCGGGTCGCTCCTACAATGAGCAGTTCTTC. V is TRBV6-1 and J is TRBJ2-1; D perhaps matches TRBD2 (6 bases). The CDR3 spans 16 residues. V was clipped by 2 bases and J by 0 bases, with 11 bases between them. The germline V gene has CDR1 MNHNS and CDR2 SASEGT.

The gene calls are TRBV2 and TRBJ1-1; TRBD1 matches 10 bases. Germline V CDR1 and CDR2: SNHLY, FYNNEI. The V segment lost 5 bases and the J segment 1 base; nucleotides outside the gene matches: 10. CDR3 length: 17 residues. CDR3 region: CASSLRRQGAGNTEAFF. The CDR3 nucleotides are TGTGCCAGCAGTCTGCGCAGACAGGGGGCCGGGAACACTGAAGCTTTCTTT.

The chain recombines TRBV6-1 with TRBJ2-2; D might be TRBD1 or TRBD2, each matching 5 bases. The CDR3 is made up of 13 amino acids. Trimming took off 7 bases at V and 3 bases at J, with 9 bases between the two ends. Germline V gene sequence: CDR1 MNHNS, CDR2 SASEGT. CDR3 sequence reads: CASKGPYTGELFF. In DNA, the CDR3 is TGTGCCAGCAAGGGACCATACACCGGGGAGCTGTTTTTT.

V usage is TRBV7-2 and J usage is TRBJ1-5; 9 bases fit TRBD1. V dropped 5 bases and J dropped 7; count of bases not matched to a gene: 9. This CDR3 has 15 residues. Germline values: CDR1 SGHTA, CDR2 FQGNSA. DNA for the CDR3: TGTGCCAGCAGCCCCCGGACAGGGGCCGGACAGCCCCAGCATTTT. Translating it yields CASSPRTGAGQPQHF.

V is TRBV28 and J is TRBJ2-3; possible D gene TRBD2, 5 bases. This CDR3 region has 13 residues. Germline CDR1 is MDHEN and CDR2 is SYDVKM. V lost 11 bases, J lost 5 bases, and 17 bases lay in between. The CDR3 DNA sequence: TGTGCCTCTCTACGCCACGGGGTAGATACGCAGTATTTT. Its protein product is CASLRHGVDTQYF.

This chain uses TRBV30 with TRBJ2-7, with TRBD2 identical over 11 bases. The CDR3 totals 17 residues. The germline V gene has CDR1 GTSNPN and CDR2 SVGIG (reference sequence). Trimming cost V 3 bases and J 7 bases; bases outside gene matches: 17. CDR3 protein: CAWSLSVGLAVSREQYF. Written as DNA, the CDR3 is TGTGCCTGGAGCCTCTCGGTGGGACTAGCGGTTTCAAGGGAGCAGTACTTC.

This rearrangement joins TRBV19 to TRBJ2-5, with a weak D call TRBD1 (5 bases). The CDR3 totals 15 residues. The germline CDR1 and CDR2 sequences are LNHDA and SQIVND (reference sequence). Trimming left V 9 bases short and J 5 bases short, with 22 bases between. The DNA of the CDR3 is TGTGCCAGCCGAAACCGGCCCGGATCAGGGGAGACCCAGTACTTC. Translation: CASRNRPGSGETQYF.

This chain links TRBV7-8 with TRBJ1-5; D is undetermined. The CDR3 spans 14 residues. Per the germline V gene, CDR1 is SGHVS and CDR2 is FQNEAQ. Trimming took off 8 bases at V and 1 base at J, with 12 bases between the two ends. CDR3 DNA: TGTGCCAGCGGCAGTTTGGCAAGCAATCAGCCCCAGCATTTT. Translated: CASGSLASNQPQHF.

This chain connects TRBV11-3 to TRBJ1-1; TRBD1 aligns across 10 bases. The V gene end was trimmed by 5 bases and the J gene end by 0 bases; junction bases not matched to a gene: 9. The CDR3 loop spans 17 amino acids. Germline V gene data show CDR1 as SGHNT and CDR2 as YENEEA. CDR3 DNA sequence: TGTGCCAGCAGCCGCCCCCGGGACAGGGGTATGAACACTGAAGCTTTCTTT. Translated: CASSRPRDRGMNTEAFF.

The chain combines TRBV9 with TRBJ1-3; TRBD1 might be the D (6 bases). Germline V CDR1 and CDR2: SGDLS, YYNGEE. V was cut by 3 bases and J by 0 bases, with 16 bases left in between. The CDR3 length is 17 residues. As DNA, the CDR3 is TGTGCCAGCAGCGCTAGGGGGGGTCCGAACTCTGGAAACACCATATATTTT. Protein sequence: CASSARGGPNSGNTIYF.

The chain joins TRBV19 to TRBJ1-3; D uncertain. Germline CDR1 LNHDA, CDR2 SQIVND (reference sequence). This CDR3 spans 12 amino acids. V dropped 8 bases and J dropped 0 bases, with 5 bases sitting between them. As DNA, the CDR3 is TGTGCCAGTCAGGTCTCTGGAAACACCATATATTTT. As protein: CASQVSGNTIYF.

The rearrangement links TRBV6-5 to TRBJ2-3; 8 bases are shared with TRBD1. With V trimmed by 6 bases and J by 5 bases, 4 bases remained unmatched. Looked up from germline, CDR1 is MNHEY and CDR2 is SVGAGI. The length of the CDR3 is 13 residues. Written as DNA, the CDR3 is TGTGCCAGCAGGCAGGGGGCAGGAGATACGCAGTATTTT. The encoded protein is CASRQGAGDTQYF.

Turning to this clone: Other DNA sequences of this sample code for an identical CDR3. The rearrangement links TRBV30 to TRBJ1-1; the D is unclear. Trimming took off 5 bases at V and 4 bases at J, with 8 bases between the two ends. The CDR3 length is 11 residues. CDR1 and CDR2 from the germline V gene are GTSNPN and SVGIG (reference sequence). CDR3 amino acids: CAWGGGTEAFF. The CDR3, as DNA: TGTGCCTGGGGAGGAGGCACTGAAGCTTTCTTT.

This clone was counted once. The chain combines TRBV19 with TRBJ2-1, with 14 positions matching TRBD2. With 8 bases clipped from V and 11 bases from J, the junction kept 11 bases outside the gene matches. Germline lookup yields CDR1 LNHDA and CDR2 SQIVND (reference sequence). This CDR3 has 15 amino acids. The CDR3 reads CASHPGRTSGRKQFF. The DNA for the CDR3 is TGTGCCAGTCACCCTGGCAGGACTAGCGGGAGGAAGCAGTTCTTC. The full variable domain, completed using reference TRBV19 and TRBJ2-1, is DGGITQSPKYLFRKEGQNVTLSCEQNLNHDAMYWYRQDPGQGLRLIYYSQIVNDFQKGDIAEGYSVSREKKESFPLTVTSAQKNPTAFYLCASHPGRTSGRKQFFGPGTRLTVL.

The genes are TRBV5-4 and TRBJ2-1; 9 bases align to TRBD2. Germline CDR1 and CDR2: SGHNT and YYREEE (reference sequence). Germline trimming cut 0 bases from V and 4 bases from J; bases unmatched to any gene: 17. This CDR3 is built from 20 residues. In DNA, the CDR3 is TGTGCCAGCAGCTTGGTGGGGAGTTGGGTTAGCGGGAGTCTTTACAATGAGCAGTTCTTC. This gives the protein CASSLVGSWVSGSLYNEQFF.